These 22 T cell receptor beta chains were sequenced from one sample in a study of T cells in Graves' hyperthyroidism and ophthalmopathy. The source material, RNA transcripts, was used to amplify TCR beta CDR3 regions. Using the HTBI primer set, a first-round RT-PCR was run on the TCR CDR3. Each CDR3 protein gets one entry after TCRdb re-called the multiplex PCR reads with MiXCR. The profile covers approximately 300,000 distinct CDR3 sequences, with over 15% appearing a single time and approximately 57% taken by the ten largest. The sample consisted of blood. These receptors originate from a woman in her sixties or seventies with Graves' ophthalmopathy.

The chain is built from TRBV12-3 or TRBV12-4 and TRBJ1-2; TRBD1 agrees at 10 bases. J gave up 8 bases and V 4 bases, and 7 bases lay outside the gene matches. The CDR3 runs to 14 residues. The CDR3 sequence is CASSWTGGVRGYTF. The CDR3 DNA sequence: TGTGCCAGCAGTTGGACAGGGGGAGTTCGCGGCTACACCTTC.

As DNA, the CDR3 is TGCGCCAGCAGCCCGGGGCATCAGGGGTTAAACACTGAAGCTTTCTTT. Its translation: CASSPGHQGLNTEAFF. The chain couples TRBV5-1 to TRBJ1-1, with D perhaps matching TRBD1 (6 bases). Germline CDR1 SGHRS, CDR2 YFSETQ. The germline V and J ends were trimmed by 4 bases and 2 bases, with 18 bases remaining between them. CDR3 length: 16 amino acids.

This clonotype was observed a single time. This could be a read error, since a much larger clone is one nucleotide away. This chain connects TRBV6-1 to TRBJ2-1; TRBD1 matches at 11 bases. The CDR3 length is 15 residues. Germline CDR1 and CDR2: MNHNS and SASEGT. Trimming took 3 bases from V and 9 from J; bases not matched to a gene: 7. CDR3 nucleotide sequence: TGTGCCAGCAGTGATCGGGGACAGGGGGTGGGTGAGCAGTTCTTC. This translates into CASSDRGQGVGEQFF.

Many counts were recorded for this clonotype. V gene TRBV5-1 combines with J gene TRBJ2-1; a weak D match, TRBD2 (5 bases). The CDR3 has 14 residues. Germline CDR1 SGHRS, CDR2 YFSETQ. Trimming removed 0 bases at V and 9 bases at J, with 13 bases between. CDR3 protein: CASSLETSSSEQFF. In nucleotides, the CDR3 is TGCGCCAGCAGCTTGGAAACTAGTTCCAGTGAGCAGTTCTTC.

The sample holds many counts of this clonotype. The chain is built from TRBV6-1 and TRBJ2-3; 8 bases align to TRBD1. Trimming cost V 6 bases and J 5 bases; bases outside gene matches: 13. The germline CDR1 and CDR2 sequences are MNHNS and SASEGT. This CDR3 is 16 amino acids long. The CDR3 loop is CASREWTGRSGDTQYF. CDR3 nucleotides: TGTGCCAGCAGGGAGTGGACAGGGAGGTCGGGAGATACGCAGTATTTT.

On this clonotype: This sequence may be a read error, since a much larger clone differs from it by one base. This chain links TRBV5-1 with TRBJ2-7; 7 nucleotides match TRBD1. The length of the CDR3 is 15 residues. Germline V gene data show CDR1 as SGHRS and CDR2 as YFSETQ. The CDR3 DNA reads as TGCGCCAGCAGCTTGCTACCCGGACAGGAGAACGAGCAGCACTTC. Encoded protein: CASSLLPGQENEQHF.

This clonotype was detected ten times or more. The V gene is TRBV6-5, the J gene TRBJ1-5; 8 bases are shared with TRBD1. Unmatched junction bases numbered 8, after V lost 1 base and J lost 9 bases. Germline V gene lookup returns CDR1 MNHEY and CDR2 SVGAGI. This CDR3 comprises 15 residues. The CDR3 here is CASSYYDRGNLPQHF. The CDR3 DNA reads TGTGCCAGCAGTTACTACGACAGGGGTAACTTGCCCCAGCATTTT.

The V gene is TRBV9, the J gene TRBJ1-1; no reliable D call. CDR1 SGDLS and CDR2 YYNGEE come from the germline V gene. This CDR3 has 14 amino acids. V lost 0 bases and J lost 10, with 16 bases in between. The CDR3 loop is CASSVEPSPGVAFF. The CDR3 nucleotides read TGTGCCAGCAGCGTAGAACCGAGTCCTGGGGTAGCTTTCTTT.

Ten or more counts support this clonotype. The chain links TRBV30 to TRBJ2-1; no reliable D call. V was trimmed by 0 bases and J by 12 bases, leaving 9 bases between them. The length of the CDR3 is 11 residues. Germline-derived CDR1 and CDR2 are GTSNPN and SVGIG (reference sequence). The CDR3 sequence: CAWSVGGLQFF. The CDR3 region has the DNA TGTGCCTGGAGTGTCGGTGGGCTGCAGTTCTTC.

This clonotype was detected many times. This chain uses TRBV27 with TRBJ2-3; weak D call: TRBD1 (6 bases). The CDR3 runs to 16 residues. The germline gives CDR1 MNHEY, CDR2 SMNVEV (reference sequence). V was pared by 1 base and J by 1 base, with 12 bases between. This chain's CDR3 is CASSLWGLGGTDTQYF. The CDR3 nucleotides read TGTGCCAGCAGTTTATGGGGGCTTGGGGGCACAGATACGCAGTATTTT.

This clonotype appeared many times. V usage is TRBV28 and J usage is TRBJ2-5; D uncertain. V dropped 3 bases and J dropped 5 bases, with 16 bases sitting between them. CDR1 and CDR2 from the germline V gene are MDHEN and SYDVKM. The CDR3 covers 15 residues. CDR3: CASSLGSPAGETQYF. The CDR3 DNA reads as TGTGCCAGCAGTTTGGGCAGTCCAGCTGGGGAGACCCAGTACTTC.

This clonotype was picked up a small number of times. This chain links TRBV5-6 with TRBJ2-5; 9 bases agree with TRBD2. J was trimmed by 7 bases and V by 2 bases; bases with no gene match: 9. This CDR3 has 15 residues. CDR1 is SGHDT and CDR2 is YYEEEE in the germline V gene. Written as DNA, the CDR3 is TGTGCCAGCAGCTTATGGTTCGCGGGGGGGGGGACCCAGTACTTC. It yields the protein CASSLWFAGGGTQYF.

This clonotype was detected a few times. This sequence joins TRBV29-1 and TRBJ1-5; 8 bases agree with TRBD1. The J segment lost 5 bases and the V segment lost 7 bases, leaving 7 bases of the junction unmatched. The CDR3 is made up of 13 amino acids. Germline CDR1 reads SQVTM; CDR2 reads ANQGSEA. The CDR3 region has the DNA TGCAGCGCTAGACAGGGGAGGGATCAGCCCCAGCATTTT. Translating gives CSARQGRDQPQHF.

This clonotype was seen many times. The chain has TRBV11-2 and TRBJ2-7; TRBD1 or TRBD2 may be the D gene (6 bases each). V was cut by 4 bases and J by 6 bases, with 25 bases left in between. Germline CDR1 and CDR2: SGHAT and FQNNGV. The CDR3 runs 17 residues. The chain's CDR3 is CASSSLFGRGLTGEQYF. DNA for the CDR3: TGTGCCAGCAGCTCCCTGTTTGGCAGGGGACTCACCGGCGAGCAGTACTTC.

This clonotype was detected only a few times. This chain connects TRBV19 to TRBJ2-2; the D is unclear. V lost 3 bases and J 6 bases, leaving 5 bases between the germline ends. Germline assignment: CDR1 LNHDA and CDR2 SQIVND (reference sequence). The CDR3 has 12 amino acids. The CDR3: CASSISSGELFF. CDR3 DNA sequence: TGTGCCAGTAGTATTTCGTCCGGGGAGCTGTTTTTT.

This clonotype came up many times. The rearrangement uses TRBV12-3 or TRBV12-4 and TRBJ1-5, with TRBD1 identical over 7 bases. V dropped 4 bases and J dropped 3; count of bases not matched to a gene: 12. The CDR3 contains 17 residues. This CDR3 reads CASSWRGTGVNNQPQHF. The CDR3 region has the DNA TGTGCCAGCAGTTGGCGGGGCACAGGGGTGAACAATCAGCCCCAGCATTTT.

This clonotype came up once. The V call is TRBV10-3, the J call TRBJ2-7, with D possibly TRBD1 on 5 matching bases. Looked up from germline, CDR1 is ENHRY and CDR2 is SYGVKD. This CDR3 is 15 amino acids long. The V gene lost 3 bases and the J gene lost 3 bases, with 15 bases spanning the gap. The chain's CDR3 is CAISEEGAVHYEQYF. In nucleotides, the CDR3 is TGTGCCATCAGTGAAGAAGGGGCGGTCCACTACGAGCAGTACTTC.

This clonotype has a count of ten or more. The V gene is TRBV28, the J gene TRBJ2-7; TRBD1 matches at 7 bases. This CDR3 has 15 amino acids. V shed 7 bases and J 2 bases; nucleotides not matched to a gene: 11. Germline CDR1 MDHEN, CDR2 SYDVKM. For the CDR3, the DNA is TGTGCCAGCAACCCGTGGGACAGACGAACCTACGAGCAGTACTTC. Protein: CASNPWDRRTYEQYF.

This clonotype has ten or more counts. The chain links TRBV5-1 to TRBJ1-6, with D unclear. V was clipped by 4 bases and J by 7 bases, with 18 bases between them. Looked up from germline, CDR1 is SGHRS and CDR2 is YFSETQ. CDR3 size: 16 residues. CDR3 nucleotide sequence: TGCGCCAGCAGCCCCGGAGACCTAACCGGGAATTCACCCCTCCACTTT. Residues: CASSPGDLTGNSPLHF.

This clonotype was observed many times. The chain has TRBV6-2 or TRBV6-3 and TRBJ1-5; unclear D gene. CDR1 and CDR2 from the germline V gene are MNHEY and SVGEGT. The CDR3 is 13 amino acids. Trimming took 5 bases from V and 2 from J, leaving 7 bases between them. In DNA form, the CDR3 reads TGTGCCAGCAGTCAACACCGCAATCAGCCCCAGCATTTT. Residues: CASSQHRNQPQHF.

This clonotype has only a few counts. The chain joins TRBV5-6 to TRBJ2-2; tentative D call: TRBD1 (6 bases). CDR1 is SGHDT, CDR2 YYEEEE, per germline. The CDR3 covers 20 residues. The V end lost 1 base, the J end lost 1 base, and 23 bases lay between the germline ends. In DNA, the CDR3 is TGTGCCAGCAGCTTGTACCCGGACAGTTCCCAAACCCGGAACACCGGGGAGCTGTTTTTT. It encodes CASSLYPDSSQTRNTGELFF.

This clonotype was counted many times. The V and J genes are TRBV20-1 and TRBJ2-3; tentative D call: TRBD2 (5 bases). CDR3 length: 13 amino acids. Trimming removed 7 bases from V and 0 bases from J, with 11 bases in between. Looked up from germline, CDR1 is DFQATT and CDR2 is SNEGSKA (reference sequence). CDR3 loop: CSVDSMSTDTQYF. The DNA for the CDR3 is TGCAGTGTGGACTCGATGAGCACAGATACGCAGTATTTT.